Below are 31 T cell receptor beta chains sequenced from a single sample in a study of blood T cell repertoires in COVID-19. This table comes from immunoSEQ multiplex PCR, and its TCRdb copy is limited to in-frame clones, with some not included. This sample has 25,000 to 30,000 clones, with about 80% found just once. The sequenced material came from peripheral blood. These TCRs come from a man between 65 and 80 years old with active COVID-19.

V usage is TRBV19 and J usage is TRBJ1-2; the D is unclear. CDR1 is LNHDA, CDR2 SQIVND, per germline (reference sequence). CDR3 length equals 12 residues. V was shortened by 3 bases and J by 3 bases, with 5 bases between the two germline ends. The CDR3 reads CASSITYYGYTF. The CDR3, as DNA: TGTGCCAGTAGTATCACTTACTATGGCTACACCTTC.

For the CDR3, the DNA is TGCAGCGTTGGTACGGCGGGGGGCTACAATGAGCAGTTCTTC. Translation gives CSVGTAGGYNEQFF. The rearrangement uses TRBV29-1 and TRBJ2-1; TRBD2 aligns across 8 bases. With 4 bases clipped from V and 3 bases from J, the junction kept 5 bases outside the gene matches. The CDR3 length is 14 residues. Looked up from germline, CDR1 is SQVTM and CDR2 is ANQGSEA.

The chain links TRBV5-1 to TRBJ1-2, with 8 bases fitting TRBD1. The length of the CDR3 is 14 residues. V lost 0 bases, J lost 9 bases, and 7 bases stayed unmatched. CDR1 and CDR2 (germline): SGHRS, YFSETQ. The CDR3 DNA reads TGCGCCAGCAGCTTGGACGGACAGGGAGGTAGCTACACCTTC. It is translated as CASSLDGQGGSYTF.

This clone was observed a single time. This chain links TRBV28 with TRBJ2-7; weak D call: TRBD2 (5 bases). The V end was cut by 7 bases, the J end by 4 bases, with 17 bases between. This CDR3 spans 14 amino acids. Germline values: CDR1 MDHEN, CDR2 SYDVKM. Here the CDR3 DNA reads TGTGCCAGCACAAGACGGGGATGGAGTTACGAGCAGTACTTC. Its translation: CASTRRGWSYEQYF. Supplemented by reference TRBV28 and TRBJ2-7, the full variable domain reads DVKVTQSSRYLVKRTGEKVFLECVQDMDHENMFWYRQDPGLGLRLIYFSYDVKMKEKGDIPEGYSVSREKKERFSLILESASTNQTSMYLCASTRRGWSYEQYFGPGTRLTVT.

V usage is TRBV28 and J usage is TRBJ2-3, with 7 bases aligning to TRBD1. V trimming: 5 bases; J trimming: 2 bases; junction bases outside the gene matches: 10. The CDR3 is 16 residues long. Germline-derived CDR1 and CDR2 are MDHEN and SYDVKM. The chain's CDR3 is CASSPGTATFTDTQYF. CDR3 in DNA: TGTGCCAGCAGTCCGGGGACAGCCACCTTCACAGATACGCAGTATTTT.

V gene TRBV7-2 combines with J gene TRBJ1-5; perhaps TRBD1 as D (6 bases). The CDR3 is 13 amino acids. Deletions cut 5 bases from V and 2 bases from J, with 7 bases between. Germline loops: CDR1 SGHTA, CDR2 FQGNSA. Here the CDR3 reads CASSPGGNQPQHF. Written as DNA, the CDR3 is TGTGCCAGCAGCCCAGGGGGCAATCAGCCCCAGCATTTT.

The V call is TRBV7-9, the J call TRBJ1-2, with D tentatively TRBD1 (5 bases). The germline gives CDR1 SEHNR, CDR2 FQNEAQ (reference sequence). The V gene lost 0 bases and the J gene lost 8 bases, with 13 bases spanning the gap. CDR3 length: 14 amino acids. The CDR3 is CASSLATVGAGYTF. In DNA, the CDR3 is TGTGCCAGCAGCTTAGCAACAGTTGGGGCGGGCTACACCTTC.

This clone appeared once. CDR3 amino acids: CASSLTPLGTGTGAGAQNTEAFF. CDR3 nucleotides: TGTGCCAGCAGCCTCACACCACTCGGGACAGGGACAGGTGCTGGTGCTCAGAACACTGAAGCTTTCTTT. V and J are TRBV9 and TRBJ1-1, with 9 positions matching TRBD1. The J segment lost 1 base and the V segment lost 4 bases, leaving 29 bases of the junction unmatched. Looked up from germline, CDR1 is SGDLS and CDR2 is YYNGEE. The CDR3 totals 23 residues. Using reference TRBV9 and TRBJ1-1 for the parts outside the CDR3, the full variable domain is DSGVTQTPKHLITATGQRVTLRCSPRSGDLSVYWYQQSLDQGLQFLIQYYNGEERAKGNILERFSAQQFPDLHSELNLSSLELGDSALYFCASSLTPLGTGTGAGAQNTEAFFGQGTRLTVV.

V gene TRBV4-3 combines with J gene TRBJ1-4; D might be TRBD1 (6 bases). The CDR3 covers 15 residues. V was trimmed by 0 bases and J by 4 bases, leaving 9 bases between them. Germline V gene sequence: CDR1 LGHNA, CDR2 YSLEER. The CDR3 DNA sequence: TGCGCCAGCAGCCAAGAGACAGGCCATAATGAAAAACTGTTTTTT. Translated, it gives CASSQETGHNEKLFF.

The chain's CDR3 is CATSDRTGEGYGYTF. The CDR3 DNA follows: TGTGCCACCAGTGATCGTACAGGGGAAGGCTATGGCTACACCTTC. The chain has TRBV24-1 and TRBJ1-2; 7 bases align to TRBD1. Trimming removed 3 bases from V and 4 bases from J; junction bases left unmatched: 7. Germline loops: CDR1 KGHDR, CDR2 SFDVKD. This CDR3 has 15 residues.

This chain links TRBV6-5 with TRBJ2-1; 9 bases line up with TRBD1. Per the germline V gene, CDR1 is MNHEY and CDR2 is SVGAGI. This CDR3 spans 14 amino acids. The ends lost 5 bases at V and 9 bases at J; junction bases unmatched: 8. The CDR3 DNA sequence: TGTGCCAGCAGTCAATACAGGGGGCGGCGTGAGCAGTTCTTC. It specifies CASSQYRGRREQFF.

The gene calls are TRBV7-9 and TRBJ2-7; 8 nucleotides match TRBD1. Germline CDR1 and CDR2: SEHNR and FQNEAQ (reference sequence). This CDR3 is built from 15 residues. J was trimmed by 2 bases and V by 4 bases; bases with no gene match: 7. The CDR3 loop reads CASSSTAGQAYEQYF. As DNA, the CDR3 is TGTGCCAGCAGCTCCACTGCGGGACAGGCCTACGAGCAGTACTTC.

The chain links TRBV19 to TRBJ1-2; TRBD1 agrees at 7 bases. V lost 6 bases and J lost 1; bases outside the gene matches: 5. There are 14 residues in the CDR3. Germline lookup yields CDR1 LNHDA and CDR2 SQIVND (reference sequence). The CDR3 reads CASSPGQDNYGYTF. The CDR3 bases are TGTGCCAGTAGCCCAGGACAGGATAACTATGGCTACACCTTC.

This clone was counted a single time. The chain couples TRBV10-3 to TRBJ2-2, with D possibly matching TRBD1 (7 bases). Germline-derived CDR1 and CDR2 are ENHRY and SYGVKD. Trimming cost V 3 bases and J 4 bases, with 9 bases left between them. CDR3 size: 14 residues. The CDR3 spells CAISDRGATGELFF. The CDR3 DNA sequence: TGTGCCATCAGTGACAGGGGGGCCACCGGGGAGCTGTTTTTT.

In the case of this clone: The sample has other DNA sequences that encode this CDR3 too. The V gene is TRBV9, the J gene TRBJ2-7; D unresolved. Per the germline V gene, CDR1 is SGDLS and CDR2 is YYNGEE. V was pared by 0 bases and J by 6 bases, with 13 bases between. This CDR3 is 14 amino acids long. CDR3 nucleotides: TGTGCCAGCAGCGTAGATGGCGGTCCGGGCGAGCAGTACTTC. Its translation: CASSVDGGPGEQYF.

The CDR3 bases are TGTGCCAGCAGTTTACTGGGGCCGGGGCCCCAGCATTTT. This codes for CASSLLGPGPQHF. The chain carries TRBV28 and TRBJ1-5, with D perhaps matching TRBD1 (5 bases). Germline-derived CDR1 and CDR2 are MDHEN and SYDVKM. The CDR3 totals 13 residues. With 2 bases removed from V and 9 bases from J, the gap between germline ends came to 11 bases.

The chain is built from TRBV29-1 and TRBJ2-1, with D hard to call. The V and J ends lost 3 bases and 6 bases respectively, with 12 bases between them. The CDR3 is made up of 13 amino acids. Germline CDR1 is SQVTM and CDR2 is ANQGSEA. The CDR3 sequence: CSVDNEEGNEQFF. CDR3 sequence (DNA): TGCAGCGTTGACAACGAGGAAGGCAATGAGCAGTTCTTC.

The chain has TRBV21-1 and TRBJ2-5; the table's D call, TRBD1, has no DNA check behind it. TRBV21-1 is tagged as a pseudogene. The CDR3 extends over 16 amino acids. CDR3 amino acids: CASSKVDRTPQETQYF. The CDR3 region has the DNA TGTGCCAGCAGCAAAGTCGACAGAACTCCCCAAGAGACCCAGTACTTC.

The V gene is TRBV27, the J gene TRBJ2-1, with D possibly TRBD2 on 6 matching bases. This CDR3 spans 13 amino acids. Germline V gene data show CDR1 as MNHEY and CDR2 as SMNVEV (reference sequence). The V end lost 2 bases, the J end lost 8 bases, and 10 bases lay between the germline ends. The CDR3 sequence is CASSLNRRDEQFF. CDR3 DNA sequence: TGTGCCAGCAGTTTAAATCGGAGGGATGAGCAGTTCTTC.

The sample holds one count of this clone. The chain employs TRBV7-2 and TRBJ2-7, with 7 bases identical to TRBD2. V was pared by 5 bases and J by 2 bases, with 9 bases of the junction left unmatched. The CDR3 sequence is 15 residues long. Per germline, CDR1 SGHTA and CDR2 FQGNSA. The CDR3 nucleotides read TGTGCCAGCAGCCCTCTTGGGCTAGCGGCCTACGAGCAGTACTTC. Protein product: CASSPLGLAAYEQYF.

This clone was observed a single time. This chain uses TRBV28 with TRBJ2-7, with TRBD2 matching 7 bases. Germline-derived CDR1 and CDR2 are MDHEN and SYDVKM. V shed 6 bases, J shed 6 bases, and the junction held 8 bases outside the gene matches. The CDR3 covers 13 residues. CDR3 coding DNA: TGTGCCAGCAGGGCCGACTGGGAGGGCGAGCAGTACTTC. This translates into CASRADWEGEQYF. Filled out from reference TRBV28 and TRBJ2-7, the complete variable domain reads DVKVTQSSRYLVKRTGEKVFLECVQDMDHENMFWYRQDPGLGLRLIYFSYDVKMKEKGDIPEGYSVSREKKERFSLILESASTNQTSMYLCASRADWEGEQYFGPGTRLTVT.

The J gene is TRBJ1-1, the V gene TRBV7-2; no clear D gene. Germline CDR1 is SGHTA and CDR2 is FQGNSA. The CDR3 has 12 amino acids. V shed 3 bases and J shed 14 bases, with 16 bases lying between them. The CDR3 spells CASSFSRDNPFF. CDR3 DNA: TGTGCCAGCAGCTTCTCCCGGGATAATCCCTTCTTT. The full variable domain, completed using reference TRBV7-2 and TRBJ1-1, is GAGVSQSPSNKVTEKGKDVELRCDPISGHTALYWYRQSLGQGLEFLIYFQGNSAPDKSGLPSDRFSAERTGGSVSTLTIQRTQQEDSAVYLCASSFSRDNPFFGQGTRLTVV.

V and J are TRBV6-5 and TRBJ2-1, with 8 bases lining up with TRBD1. The CDR3 has 16 amino acids. The J segment lost 2 bases and the V segment lost 0 bases, leaving 3 bases of the junction unmatched. Germline V gene lookup returns CDR1 MNHEY and CDR2 SVGAGI. The CDR3, as DNA: TGTGCCAGCAGTTACTCTACAGGGGGTACCTACAATGAGCAGTTCTTC. It encodes CASSYSTGGTYNEQFF.

The genes are TRBV11-2 and TRBJ2-5; D may be TRBD2 (6 bases). The CDR3 sequence is 11 residues long. Trimming left V 5 bases short and J 8 bases short, with 9 bases between. CDR1 and CDR2 (germline): SGHAT, FQNNGV. The CDR3 DNA follows: TGTGCCAGCAGCGCGGGGCTCACCCAGTACTTC. Its translation: CASSAGLTQYF.

The V and J genes are TRBV6-1 and TRBJ1-2, with TRBD1 identical over 9 bases. Germline values: CDR1 MNHNS, CDR2 SASEGT. The CDR3 is 15 amino acids. V lost 3 bases, J lost 1 base, and 3 bases stayed unmatched. Written as DNA, the CDR3 is TGTGCCAGCAGTGACCGGGACAGGGTTAACTATGGCTACACCTTC. Amino acids: CASSDRDRVNYGYTF.

The chain recombines TRBV30 with TRBJ2-7; TRBD1 might be the D (6 bases). The V gene lost 1 base and the J gene lost 6 bases, with 13 bases spanning the gap. The CDR3 runs 13 residues. Germline CDR1 GTSNPN, CDR2 SVGIG (reference sequence). In nucleotides, the CDR3 is TGTGCCTGGAGTGAACAGGGCTGGGGCGAGCAGTACTTC. It encodes CAWSEQGWGEQYF.

The chain uses TRBV2 and TRBJ1-2; 7 nucleotides match TRBD1. The CDR3 is 14 residues long. Germline assignment: CDR1 SNHLY and CDR2 FYNNEI. The V segment lost 1 base and the J segment 7 bases; nucleotides outside the gene matches: 6. CDR3 nucleotide sequence: TGTGCCAGCAGTGAAGGTCGAGACAGGGCTGGCTACACCTTC. It encodes CASSEGRDRAGYTF.

The chain links TRBV7-3 to TRBJ1-1; D is ambiguous. The CDR3 contains 13 residues. Trimming removed 6 bases at V and 1 base at J, with 9 bases between. The germline CDR1 and CDR2 sequences are SGHTA and FQGTGA. The CDR3 DNA reads as TGTGCCAGCAGACTGAGTAAGAACACTGAAGCTTTCTTT. This gives the protein CASRLSKNTEAFF.

This clone was detected once. The chain is built from TRBV1 and TRBJ2-1; the tabulated D call, TRBD2, remains unverified against the DNA. TRBV1 constitutes a pseudogene. The CDR3 loop spans 19 amino acids. Written as DNA, the CDR3 is TGCACCAGCAGCCAAGTCAAAGCGAGGGGCGGGAGCTCCTACAATGAGCAGTTCTTC. It translates to CTSSQVKARGGSSYNEQFF.

This clone has only one observation. The CDR3 sequence is CASSVGDREDYGYTF. The CDR3 region has the DNA TGTGCCAGCAGCGTAGGGGACAGGGAGGACTATGGCTACACCTTC. This chain joins TRBV9 and TRBJ1-2; 9 bases fit TRBD1. Germline CDR1 is SGDLS and CDR2 is YYNGEE. Losses at the gene ends were 0 bases for V and 3 bases for J; bases not matched to a gene: 3. The CDR3 length is 15 residues.

The chain combines TRBV3-1 (or the pseudogene TRBV3-2) with TRBJ1-4; no firm D call. V lost 2 bases and J lost 8, with 18 bases in between. Germline lookup yields CDR1 LGHDT and CDR2 YNNKEL (reference sequence). CDR3 size: 16 residues. CDR3 nucleotide sequence: TGTGCCAGCAGCCAAAGAAACATGGCTTCGTACGAAAAACTGTTTTTT. It translates to CASSQRNMASYEKLFF.